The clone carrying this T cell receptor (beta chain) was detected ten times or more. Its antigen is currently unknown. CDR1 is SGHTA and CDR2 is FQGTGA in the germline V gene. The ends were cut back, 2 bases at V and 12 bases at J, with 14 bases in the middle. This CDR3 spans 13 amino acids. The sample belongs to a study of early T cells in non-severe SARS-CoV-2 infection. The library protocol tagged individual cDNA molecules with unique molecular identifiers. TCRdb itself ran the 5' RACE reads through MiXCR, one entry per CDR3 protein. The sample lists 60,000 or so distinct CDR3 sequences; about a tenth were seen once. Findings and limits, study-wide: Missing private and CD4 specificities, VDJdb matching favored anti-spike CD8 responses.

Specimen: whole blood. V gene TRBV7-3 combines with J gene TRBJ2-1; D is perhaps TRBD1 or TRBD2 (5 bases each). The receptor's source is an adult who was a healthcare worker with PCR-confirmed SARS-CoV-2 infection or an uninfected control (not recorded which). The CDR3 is CASSLGDQRGQFF. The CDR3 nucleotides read TGTGCCAGCAGCTTAGGGGACCAACGAGGGCAGTTCTTC.